The 16 T cell receptor beta chains below all came from one sample that was sequenced in a study of control samples from healthy donors and cancer patients. Using immunoSEQ multiplex PCR, the repertoire was profiled, and TCRdb retains in-frame clones only, with some absent. The table records about 170,000 clones, around 90% of them present only once. Sequenced sample: blood. The receptor source for this set is a young man in good health.

V and J are TRBV9 and TRBJ2-1; no clear D gene. The CDR3 loop spans 15 amino acids. The V gene's germline CDR1 is SGDLS and CDR2 YYNGEE. Trimming took off 0 bases at V and 1 base at J, with 8 bases between the two ends. DNA of the CDR3: TGTGCCAGCAGCGTAGGAGTTGGTTCCTACAATGAGCAGTTCTTC. Residues: CASSVGVGSYNEQFF. The whole variable domain, filled in from reference TRBV9 and TRBJ2-1, reads DSGVTQTPKHLITATGQRVTLRCSPRSGDLSVYWYQQSLDQGLQFLIQYYNGEERAKGNILERFSAQQFPDLHSELNLSSLELGDSALYFCASSVGVGSYNEQFFGPGTRLTVL.

This chain connects TRBV9 to TRBJ1-4, with TRBD1 as a possible D gene (5 bases). The CDR3 is 14 residues long. In germline, CDR1 is SGDLS, CDR2 YYNGEE. V shed 7 bases and J shed 7 bases, with 17 bases lying between them. CDR3 sequence reads: CASAPGVDTEKLFF. The CDR3 DNA sequence: TGTGCCAGCGCGCCGGGGGTGGATACTGAAAAACTGTTTTTT.

The CDR3 loop reads CASSARGEASGRNEQFF. The CDR3 nucleotides are TGTGCCAGCAGCGCCAGGGGTGAGGCTAGCGGGAGGAATGAGCAGTTCTTC. The chain has TRBV9 and TRBJ2-1; 11 nucleotides line up with TRBD2. Germline V gives CDR1 SGDLS, CDR2 YYNGEE. The J segment lost 7 bases and the V segment lost 3 bases, leaving 12 bases of the junction unmatched. CDR3 length equals 17 residues.

The rearrangement uses TRBV2 and TRBJ1-1, with a weak D call TRBD1 (5 bases). CDR1 is SNHLY and CDR2 is FYNNEI in the germline V gene. V lost 7 bases, J lost 0 bases, and 15 bases lay in between. This CDR3 contains 15 residues. For the CDR3, the DNA is TGTGCCAGCACGAGGCAGGGCCCGTTGAACACTGAAGCTTTCTTT. This gives the protein CASTRQGPLNTEAFF.

V and J are TRBV3-1 (or the pseudogene TRBV3-2) and TRBJ1-2; TRBD1 matches at 7 bases. The ends lost 4 bases at V and 0 bases at J; junction bases unmatched: 5. From germline, CDR1 is LGHDT and CDR2 YNNKEL (reference sequence). CDR3 size: 15 residues. CDR3 residues: CASSRAGTANYGYTF. The CDR3 region has the DNA TGTGCCAGCAGCCGAGCCGGGACAGCTAACTATGGCTACACCTTC.

This chain links TRBV5-1 with TRBJ1-5, with no clear D. V dropped 1 base and J dropped 8 bases, with 10 bases sitting between them. The CDR3 sequence is 13 residues long. In germline, CDR1 is SGHRS, CDR2 YFSETQ. The CDR3 spells CASSLTGSEPQHF. CDR3 nucleotides: TGCGCCAGCAGCTTGACGGGTAGCGAGCCCCAGCATTTT.

The chain joins TRBV30 to TRBJ2-3, with 7 positions matching TRBD1. CDR1 GTSNPN and CDR2 SVGIG come from the germline V gene (reference sequence). The CDR3 is 15 amino acids. Trimming cost V 1 base and J 4 bases; bases outside gene matches: 8. The CDR3, as DNA: TGTGCCTGGAGTGAAAGGGGGCGGATATCAGATACGCAGTATTTT. It translates to CAWSERGRISDTQYF.

The chain recombines TRBV7-2 with TRBJ1-4; D is unresolved. Germline V lookup: CDR1 SGHTA, CDR2 FQGNSA. V was cut by 4 bases and J by 0 bases, with 9 bases left in between. The CDR3 loop spans 15 amino acids. Here the CDR3 DNA reads TGTGCCAGCAGCTCGGACCAAGCAACTAATGAAAAACTGTTTTTT. Protein: CASSSDQATNEKLFF.

V is TRBV28 and J is TRBJ1-5, with D possibly being TRBD1 (6 bases). The CDR3 length is 20 residues. Deletions cut 6 bases from V and 6 bases from J, with 33 bases between. The germline gives CDR1 MDHEN, CDR2 SYDVKM. The DNA of the CDR3 is TGTGCCAGCAGGGCTGCTGCGATCCGACGTCAACAGGGTGAGGTTCAGCCCCAGCATTTT. This sequence encodes CASRAAAIRRQQGEVQPQHF.

This chain uses TRBV4-2 with TRBJ1-2, with TRBD1 matching over 7 bases. The CDR3 is 15 amino acids. J lost 4 bases, V lost 1 base, and 6 bases had no gene match. Germline loops: CDR1 LGHNA, CDR2 YNFKEQ. CDR3 in amino acids: CASSQGTGRPYGYTF. The CDR3 DNA is TGTGCCAGCAGCCAAGGGACAGGACGACCCTATGGCTACACCTTC.

The chain recombines TRBV11-2 with TRBJ2-2; D is unclear. There are 15 residues in the CDR3. V shed 0 bases and J shed 0 bases, with 5 bases lying between them. CDR1 and CDR2 (germline): SGHAT, FQNNGV. The CDR3 reads CASSLETANTGELFF. CDR3 bases: TGTGCCAGCAGCTTAGAAACAGCGAACACCGGGGAGCTGTTTTTT.

The chain joins TRBV2 to TRBJ2-3; 11 bases map to TRBD2. This CDR3 is built from 16 residues. V gave up 5 bases and J gave up 4 bases; unmatched junction bases: 8. CDR1 and CDR2 from the germline V gene are SNHLY and FYNNEI. The CDR3 DNA sequence: TGTGCCAGCAGTTATAGCGGGAGGGCCGAGGCAGATACGCAGTATTTT. Its protein product is CASSYSGRAEADTQYF.

This chain connects TRBV20-1 to TRBJ1-4, with a tentative D call TRBD1 (5 bases). V was trimmed by 6 bases and J by 17 bases, leaving 19 bases between them. Germline CDR1 reads DFQATT; CDR2 reads SNEGSKA (reference sequence). CDR3 length: 11 residues. Here the CDR3 reads CSANGGGGLFF. DNA for the CDR3: TGCAGTGCCAATGGCGGGGGGGGTCTCTTTTTT.

The rearrangement uses TRBV7-2 and TRBJ1-5; no definite D call. The CDR3 contains 14 residues. V dropped 3 bases and J dropped 0 bases, with 6 bases sitting between them. In germline, CDR1 is SGHTA, CDR2 FQGNSA. CDR3 DNA: TGTGCCAGCAGCTTCATGGATAGCAATCAGCCCCAGCATTTT. This sequence encodes CASSFMDSNQPQHF.

The gene calls are TRBV5-1 and TRBJ2-3; 8 nucleotides line up with TRBD2. J gave up 2 bases and V 0 bases, and 8 bases lay outside the gene matches. Germline CDR1 and CDR2: SGHRS and YFSETQ. There are 17 residues in the CDR3. The CDR3 region is CASSLVTSGESTDTQYF. CDR3 bases: TGCGCCAGCAGCTTGGTCACTAGCGGAGAGTCCACAGATACGCAGTATTTT.

The chain employs TRBV7-2 and TRBJ2-5, with D tentatively TRBD2 (6 bases). V lost 6 bases and J lost 2, with 16 bases in between. Germline V lookup: CDR1 SGHTA, CDR2 FQGNSA. The CDR3 totals 15 residues. The CDR3 DNA reads TGTGCCAGCAGAATTACGGGAGCACAGCAAGAGACCCAGTACTTC. Translating it yields CASRITGAQQETQYF.